The 30 T cell receptor beta chains presented below share a single source sample, sequenced in a study of blood T cell repertoires in COVID-19. Only in-frame clones appear in the TCRdb table, and some are missing; sequencing was by immunoSEQ multiplex PCR. The repertoire has a few hundred thousand clones, 86% of them found once; the top ten carry around 13%. Specimen: peripheral blood. Receptors were obtained from a woman in her seventies with COVID-19, enrolled during active disease.

This rearrangement joins TRBV3-1 (or the pseudogene TRBV3-2) to TRBJ2-1, with 13 bases identical to TRBD2. The CDR3 totals 15 residues. Germline CDR1 is LGHDT and CDR2 is YNNKEL (reference sequence). The trim removed 6 bases at V and 8 bases at J, leaving 7 bases unmatched. The CDR3 is CASRRTSGGADEQFF. For the CDR3, the DNA is TGTGCCAGCAGGCGCACTAGCGGGGGGGCGGATGAGCAGTTCTTC.

The chain carries TRBV24-1 and TRBJ2-1; D might be TRBD2 (5 bases). This CDR3 spans 12 amino acids. Germline V gene data show CDR1 as KGHDR and CDR2 as SFDVKD. V was shortened by 4 bases and J by 15 bases, with 15 bases between the two germline ends. CDR3: CATSEGLGGVFF. CDR3 in DNA: TGTGCCACCAGTGAGGGTCTAGGAGGTGTGTTCTTC.

The count of this clone is one. The gene calls are TRBV18 and TRBJ2-1; D gene unclear. V lost 2 bases and J lost 0, with 8 bases in between. Per the germline V gene, CDR1 is KGHSH and CDR2 is LQKENI. The CDR3 totals 15 residues. CDR3 loop: CASSPGPSSYNEQFF. In nucleotides, the CDR3 is TGTGCCAGCTCACCAGGGCCAAGCTCCTACAATGAGCAGTTCTTC.

CDR3 bases: TGTGCCAGTAGCCCGCTTCGGACAGGGAAAGGCACTGAAGCTTTCTTT. Translation gives CASSPLRTGKGTEAFF. The genes are TRBV19 and TRBJ1-1, with 8 positions matching TRBD1. V gave up 6 bases and J gave up 4 bases; unmatched junction bases: 13. The CDR3 totals 16 residues. Per the germline V gene, CDR1 is LNHDA and CDR2 is SQIVND (reference sequence).

The V and J genes are TRBV6-5 and TRBJ2-1; the D is unclear. V lost 6 bases and J 6 bases, leaving 12 bases between the germline ends. The CDR3 consists of 13 residues. Germline V gene sequence: CDR1 MNHEY, CDR2 SVGAGI. The CDR3 is CASSLRQSNEQFF. CDR3 in DNA: TGTGCCAGCAGCTTACGACAATCCAATGAGCAGTTCTTC.

About this clone itself: Other DNA variants within this sample encode the same CDR3. The chain joins TRBV4-1 to TRBJ1-6; TRBD1 agrees at 7 bases. The CDR3 spans 15 residues. Germline-derived CDR1 and CDR2 are MGHRA and YSYEKL. The junction had 3 bases not matched to a gene; V was cut back by 0 bases and J by 7 bases. CDR3 nucleotide sequence: TGCGCCAGCAGCCAAGATCCCAGGGGGAATTCACCCCTCCACTTT. It is translated as CASSQDPRGNSPLHF.

The chain couples TRBV6-5 to TRBJ1-4; the match to TRBD1 covers 7 bases. V lost 5 bases to trimming and J lost 3 bases; unmatched junction nucleotides: 6. From germline, CDR1 is MNHEY and CDR2 SVGAGI. This CDR3 region has 15 residues. The DNA of the CDR3 is TGTGCCAGCAGTCCTAAGGGACAGCCTAATGAAAAACTGTTTTTT. Translation gives CASSPKGQPNEKLFF.

The chain carries TRBV30 and TRBJ2-1; D might be TRBD1 (6 bases). Trimming cost V 1 base and J 5 bases, with 18 bases left between them. The CDR3 loop spans 16 amino acids. The V gene's germline CDR1 is GTSNPN and CDR2 SVGIG (reference sequence). The CDR3 DNA reads as TGTGCCTGGAGTGGAGTGGAATTGACAGGAAACAATGAGCAGTTCTTC. Residues: CAWSGVELTGNNEQFF. Combining the CDR3 with reference TRBV30 and TRBJ2-1 gives the whole variable domain SQTIHQWPATLVQPVGSPLSLECTVEGTSNPNLYWYRQAAGRGLQLLFYSVGIGQISSEVPQNLSASRPQDRQFILSSKKLLLSDSGFYLCAWSGVELTGNNEQFFGPGTRLTVL.

The V and J genes are TRBV9 and TRBJ2-1, with 9 bases matching TRBD2. The CDR3 contains 16 residues. Germline CDR1 and CDR2: SGDLS and YYNGEE. The V and J ends lost 4 bases and 5 bases, in that order; junction bases with no gene match: 10. Here the CDR3 reads CASSPKRASGDNEQFF. The CDR3 nucleotides are TGTGCCAGCAGCCCAAAGAGGGCTAGCGGGGACAATGAGCAGTTCTTC.

The rearrangement links TRBV7-2 to TRBJ1-5; D not resolved. From germline, CDR1 is SGHTA and CDR2 FQGNSA. This CDR3 region has 15 residues. Trimming cost V 4 bases and J 3 bases, with 13 bases left between them. The CDR3 is CASSYEGSPNQPQHF. The DNA for the CDR3 is TGTGCCAGCAGCTACGAGGGTTCCCCCAATCAGCCCCAGCATTTT. The variable domain in full, with the rest retrieved from reference TRBV7-2 and TRBJ1-5, is GAGVSQSPSNKVTEKGKDVELRCDPISGHTALYWYRQSLGQGLEFLIYFQGNSAPDKSGLPSDRFSAERTGGSVSTLTIQRTQQEDSAVYLCASSYEGSPNQPQHFGDGTRLSIL.

V and J are TRBV28 and TRBJ1-5; 8 bases align to TRBD1. The CDR3 contains 15 residues. Germline V gives CDR1 MDHEN, CDR2 SYDVKM. The junction had 10 bases not matched to a gene; V was cut back by 10 bases and J by 2 bases. CDR3 amino acids: CATQGQAFGNQPQHF. In DNA form, the CDR3 reads TGTGCCACCCAGGGACAGGCCTTTGGCAATCAGCCCCAGCATTTT.

The gene calls are TRBV4-1 and TRBJ1-5, with D perhaps TRBD1 (6 bases). The CDR3 loop spans 16 amino acids. CDR1 is MGHRA, CDR2 YSYEKL, per germline. V lost 4 bases to trimming and J lost 6 bases, with 19 bases between them. The CDR3 loop reads CASSRGAGDGGQPQHF. Here the CDR3 DNA reads TGCGCCAGCAGCCGAGGGGCAGGGGACGGTGGTCAGCCCCAGCATTTT.

V and J are TRBV9 and TRBJ2-1, with 9 bases matching TRBD1. The trim removed 4 bases at V and 0 bases at J, leaving 11 bases unmatched. Germline CDR1 SGDLS, CDR2 YYNGEE. CDR3 length equals 18 residues. CDR3 in DNA: TGTGCCAGCAGCCCCACCCGGGACAGGGCATCCTCCTACAATGAGCAGTTCTTC. It codes for CASSPTRDRASSYNEQFF. Supplemented by reference TRBV9 and TRBJ2-1, the full variable domain reads DSGVTQTPKHLITATGQRVTLRCSPRSGDLSVYWYQQSLDQGLQFLIQYYNGEERAKGNILERFSAQQFPDLHSELNLSSLELGDSALYFCASSPTRDRASSYNEQFFGPGTRLTVL.

V usage is TRBV9 and J usage is TRBJ2-3, with 12 bases fitting TRBD2. CDR3 size: 15 residues. Germline loops: CDR1 SGDLS, CDR2 YYNGEE. V lost 2 bases, J lost 8 bases, and 6 bases stayed unmatched. DNA of the CDR3: TGTGCCAGCAGCGTGGATGGACTAGCGGGGACTACGCAGTATTTT. Translated: CASSVDGLAGTTQYF.

With respect to this clone: Other DNA variants within this sample encode the same CDR3. This sequence joins TRBV27 and TRBJ1-2, with a tentative D call TRBD1 (5 bases). Germline CDR1 is MNHEY and CDR2 is SMNVEV (reference sequence). The CDR3 sequence is 13 residues long. The ends were cut back, 2 bases at V and 5 bases at J, with 9 bases in the middle. The CDR3 loop is CASSLGQGYGYTF. DNA for the CDR3: TGTGCCAGCAGTTTAGGTCAGGGATATGGCTACACCTTC.

The gene calls are TRBV19 and TRBJ1-6; 7 bases match TRBD1. V lost 4 bases, J lost 10 bases, and 7 bases stayed unmatched. The germline V gene encodes CDR1 LNHDA and CDR2 SQIVND (reference sequence). The CDR3 is made up of 14 amino acids. CDR3 sequence: CASSTDRERSPLHF. The CDR3 bases are TGTGCCAGTAGTACCGACAGGGAGAGATCACCCCTCCACTTT.

This chain links TRBV12-3 or TRBV12-4 with TRBJ1-6, with D maybe TRBD1 (6 bases). Trimming removed 8 bases from V and 6 bases from J, with 8 bases in between. The CDR3 extends over 12 amino acids. The DNA for the CDR3 is TGTGCCAGCGGACAGTTTAATTCACCCCTCCACTTT. Protein: CASGQFNSPLHF.

The J gene is TRBJ1-6, the V gene TRBV27; 8 bases fit TRBD1. Trimming took 6 bases from V and 1 from J; bases not matched to a gene: 2. Per germline, CDR1 MNHEY and CDR2 SMNVEV (reference sequence). The CDR3 has 15 amino acids. The DNA for the CDR3 is TGTGCCAGCAGCGACAGGGGATCCTATAATTCACCCCTCCACTTT. Protein product: CASSDRGSYNSPLHF.

The chain employs TRBV3-1 (or the pseudogene TRBV3-2) and TRBJ1-6; D is undetermined. There are 15 residues in the CDR3. Germline V lookup: CDR1 LGHDT, CDR2 YNNKEL (reference sequence). V lost 1 base and J lost 5, with 9 bases in between. CDR3 DNA: TGTGCCAGCAGCCAAGTGAGATCAAATAATTCACCCCTCCACTTT. Amino acids: CASSQVRSNNSPLHF.

The chain combines TRBV6-6 with TRBJ2-7, with 7 bases matching TRBD1. Germline-derived CDR1 and CDR2 are MNHNY and SVGAGI (reference sequence). The CDR3 is made up of 17 amino acids. Germline trimming cut 8 bases from V and 4 bases from J; bases unmatched to any gene: 20. Here the CDR3 DNA reads TGTGCCAGCCGTCCAAACGACCGAGGGACAGCGAATTACGAGCAGTACTTC. It specifies CASRPNDRGTANYEQYF.

V usage is TRBV10-3 and J usage is TRBJ1-4; the D gene is possibly TRBD1 (6 bases). V shed 11 bases and J shed 7 bases, with 17 bases lying between them. The germline V gene encodes CDR1 ENHRY and CDR2 SYGVKD. The CDR3 spans 13 residues. The CDR3 DNA follows: TGTGCCGCCAGGACAGACAAAGGTGAAAAACTGTTTTTT. It yields the protein CAARTDKGEKLFF.

This clone was recorded once. The chain employs TRBV9 and TRBJ1-4; D call uncertain. Germline assignment: CDR1 SGDLS and CDR2 YYNGEE. V lost 0 bases and J 8 bases, leaving 11 bases between the germline ends. There are 14 residues in the CDR3. The CDR3 here is CASSVGAVQEKLFF. In DNA form, the CDR3 reads TGTGCCAGCAGCGTAGGTGCGGTACAAGAAAAACTGTTTTTT. Filled out from reference TRBV9 and TRBJ1-4, the complete variable domain reads DSGVTQTPKHLITATGQRVTLRCSPRSGDLSVYWYQQSLDQGLQFLIQYYNGEERAKGNILERFSAQQFPDLHSELNLSSLELGDSALYFCASSVGAVQEKLFFGSGTQLSVL.

This clone has a handful of counts. The V call is TRBV2, the J call TRBJ1-5, with 9 bases identical to TRBD1. The CDR3 loop spans 13 amino acids. The J segment lost 7 bases and the V segment lost 6 bases, leaving 4 bases of the junction unmatched. Germline-derived CDR1 and CDR2 are SNHLY and FYNNEI. CDR3: CASRGQGSQPQHF. CDR3 bases: TGTGCCAGCAGAGGACAGGGGTCCCAGCCCCAGCATTTT.

Only one count was recorded for this clone. The CDR3 nucleotides are TGTGCTAGTGGTTCCCTTAGCGGGGCCAACGTCCTGACTTTC. Translation gives CASGSLSGANVLTF. The J gene is TRBJ2-6, the V gene TRBV12-5; no clear D gene. The CDR3 has 14 residues. CDR1 and CDR2 from the germline V gene are LGHNT and FRNRAP. V was trimmed by 4 bases and J by 4 bases, leaving 8 bases between them.

The chain joins TRBV9 to TRBJ2-7; D remains unclear. This CDR3 is built from 12 residues. The germline V gene encodes CDR1 SGDLS and CDR2 YYNGEE. V was shortened by 4 bases and J by 6 bases, with 11 bases between the two germline ends. The CDR3: CASSPSASEQYF. CDR3 in DNA: TGTGCCAGCAGCCCGAGTGCTAGCGAGCAGTACTTC.

This CDR3 is CASRRLAGGPSLVGELFF. DNA for the CDR3: TGTGCCAGCAGGCGGCTAGCGGGGGGGCCCTCCTTGGTCGGGGAGCTGTTTTTT. The chain employs TRBV27 and TRBJ2-2, with 12 bases lining up with TRBD2. This CDR3 has 18 amino acids. Trimming at V came to 6 bases and at J to 7 bases, leaving 15 bases not matched to a gene. Per the germline V gene, CDR1 is MNHEY and CDR2 is SMNVEV (reference sequence).

The chain combines TRBV6-5 with TRBJ2-1, with D maybe TRBD1 (5 bases). CDR1 is MNHEY and CDR2 is SVGAGI in the germline V gene. This CDR3 comprises 14 residues. V was shortened by 10 bases and J by 2 bases, with 15 bases between the two germline ends. The CDR3 sequence is CANSGLLTYNEQFF. The CDR3 DNA reads as TGTGCCAATTCAGGGCTTTTGACCTACAATGAGCAGTTCTTC.

This rearrangement joins TRBV7-2 to TRBJ2-3, with 8 bases fitting TRBD2. The germline V gene has CDR1 SGHTA and CDR2 FQGNSA. This CDR3 is 15 amino acids long. The V segment lost 3 bases and the J segment 2 bases; nucleotides outside the gene matches: 4. The DNA of the CDR3 is TGTGCCAGCAGCTTGAACGGGGGGGTCACAGATACGCAGTATTTT. This translates into CASSLNGGVTDTQYF.

This chain joins TRBV10-2 and TRBJ1-6, with D possibly being TRBD1 (6 bases). CDR3 size: 16 residues. V was pared by 2 bases and J by 2 bases, with 10 bases between. Per the germline V gene, CDR1 is WSHSY and CDR2 is SAAADI. The CDR3 reads CASSENRAAYNSPLHF. The DNA of the CDR3 is TGCGCCAGCAGTGAGAACAGGGCCGCCTATAATTCACCCCTCCACTTT.

The chain uses TRBV13 and TRBJ2-7; TRBD1 agrees at 7 bases. The CDR3 contains 14 residues. With 4 bases clipped from V and 0 bases from J, the junction kept 3 bases outside the gene matches. Germline V gives CDR1 PRHDT, CDR2 FYEKMQ (reference sequence). The CDR3 DNA reads TGTGCCAGCAGCTCCCGGGACAGCTCCTACGAGCAGTACTTC. Translating gives CASSSRDSSYEQYF.